This T cell receptor (beta chain) is drawn from a study of blood T cell repertoires in COVID-19. Study-level information: Acute-phase and convalescent COVID-19 samples originated in the United States, Italy and Spain.

Trimming stripped 3 bases from V and 5 bases from J, with 10 bases between. CDR3 length: 12 residues. Germline loops: CDR1 SQVTM, CDR2 ANQGSEA. Per the authors' pipeline: Amplification of reference gene primers provided the estimated nucleated cell counts. Sequencing used immunoSEQ multiplex PCR; TCRdb keeps in-frame clones, though not all of them. The DNA gave D and trimming, while V, J and clone size come from that table. The sample holds around 330,000 clones, 85% to 90% seen once. The J gene is TRBJ1-2, the V gene TRBV29-1, with a possible D match to TRBD1 (5 bases). The sample comprised peripheral blood. This sequence was found in a woman between 45 and 60 years old with active or convalescent COVID-19. CDR3 sequence (DNA): TGCAGCGTTGAGGGGGGGGAATATGGCTACACCTTC. This gives the protein CSVEGGEYGYTF.